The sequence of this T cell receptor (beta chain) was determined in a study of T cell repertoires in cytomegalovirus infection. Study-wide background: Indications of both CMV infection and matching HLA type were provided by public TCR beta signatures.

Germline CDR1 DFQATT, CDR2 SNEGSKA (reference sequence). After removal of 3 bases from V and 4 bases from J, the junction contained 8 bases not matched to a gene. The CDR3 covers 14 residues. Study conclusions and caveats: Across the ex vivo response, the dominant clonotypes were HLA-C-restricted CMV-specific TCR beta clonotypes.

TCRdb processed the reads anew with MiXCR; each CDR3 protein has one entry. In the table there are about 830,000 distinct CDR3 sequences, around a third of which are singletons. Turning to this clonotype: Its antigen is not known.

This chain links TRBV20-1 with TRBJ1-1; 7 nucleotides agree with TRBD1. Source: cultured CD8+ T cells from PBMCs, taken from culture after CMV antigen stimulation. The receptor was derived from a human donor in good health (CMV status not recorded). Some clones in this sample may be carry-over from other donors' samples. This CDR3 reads CSASPIDRATEAFF. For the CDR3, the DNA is TGCAGTGCTAGTCCGATTGACAGGGCCACTGAAGCTTTCTTT.